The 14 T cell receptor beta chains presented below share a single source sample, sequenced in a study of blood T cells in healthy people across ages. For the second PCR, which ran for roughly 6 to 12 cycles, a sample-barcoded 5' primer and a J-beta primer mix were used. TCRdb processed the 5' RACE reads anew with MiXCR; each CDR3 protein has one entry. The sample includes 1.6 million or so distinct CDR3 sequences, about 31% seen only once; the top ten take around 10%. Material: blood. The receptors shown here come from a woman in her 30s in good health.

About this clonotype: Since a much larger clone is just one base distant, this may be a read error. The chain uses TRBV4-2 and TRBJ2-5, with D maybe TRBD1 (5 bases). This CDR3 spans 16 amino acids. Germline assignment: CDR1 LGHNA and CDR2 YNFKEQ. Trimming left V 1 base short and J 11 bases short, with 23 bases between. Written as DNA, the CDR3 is TGTGCCAGCAGCCAAGTGGAAGGTAGATCGGACAATGAGCAGTACTTC. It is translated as CASSQVEGRSDNEQYF.

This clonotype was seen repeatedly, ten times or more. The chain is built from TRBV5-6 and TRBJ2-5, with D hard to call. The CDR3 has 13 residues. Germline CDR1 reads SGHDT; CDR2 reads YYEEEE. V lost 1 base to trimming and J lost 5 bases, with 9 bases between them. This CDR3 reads CASSLQRRETQYF. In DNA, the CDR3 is TGTGCCAGCAGCTTGCAACGCCGGGAGACCCAGTACTTC.

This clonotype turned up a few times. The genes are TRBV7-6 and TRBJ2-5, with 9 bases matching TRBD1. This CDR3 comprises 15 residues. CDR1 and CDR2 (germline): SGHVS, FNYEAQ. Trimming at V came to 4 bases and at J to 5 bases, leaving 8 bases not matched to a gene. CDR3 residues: CASSSEQGAGETQYF. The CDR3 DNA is TGTGCCAGCAGCTCCGAACAGGGGGCTGGTGAGACCCAGTACTTC.

The CDR3 coding sequence is TGTGCCAGCATCACTAGGGGGACCGCCGCACCAAACTATGGCTACACCTTC. Translation gives CASITRGTAAPNYGYTF. The chain recombines TRBV6-1 with TRBJ1-2; tentative D call: TRBD1 (6 bases). Trimming left V 7 bases short and J 2 bases short, with 23 bases between. Per the germline V gene, CDR1 is MNHNS and CDR2 is SASEGT. This CDR3 is 17 amino acids long.

The CDR3 here is CASSQPQVDTDTQYF. CDR3 sequence (DNA): TGTGCCAGCAGCCAACCACAGGTCGACACAGATACGCAGTATTTT. The chain combines TRBV14 with TRBJ2-3, with a weak D call TRBD1 (5 bases). The germline V and J ends were trimmed by 2 bases and 2 bases, with 11 bases remaining between them. This CDR3 has 15 residues. CDR1 is SGHDN, CDR2 FVKESK, per germline. The full variable domain, with the rest looked up from reference TRBV14 and TRBJ2-3, is EAGVTQFPSHSVIEKGQTVTLRCDPISGHDNLYWYRRVMGKEIKFLLHFVKESKQDESGMPNNRFLAERTGGTYSTLKVQPAELEDSGVYFCASSQPQVDTDTQYFGPGTRLTVL.

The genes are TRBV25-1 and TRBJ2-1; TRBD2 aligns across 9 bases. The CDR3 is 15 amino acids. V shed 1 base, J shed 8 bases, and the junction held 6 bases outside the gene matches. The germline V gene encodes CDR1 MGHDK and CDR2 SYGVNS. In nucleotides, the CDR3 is TGTGCCAGCAGTGAATGGGATAGCGGGAGTGATGAGCAGTTCTTC. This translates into CASSEWDSGSDEQFF.

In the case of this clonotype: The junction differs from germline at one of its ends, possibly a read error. CDR3 in DNA: TGTGCCTGCAGTTTAGTAGCCAGGGTCTGGTACCAAGAGACCCAGTACTTC. Amino acid sequence: CACSLVARVWYQETQYF. V usage is TRBV28 and J usage is TRBJ2-5; perhaps TRBD1 as D (5 bases). Per germline, CDR1 MDHEN and CDR2 SYDVKM. The CDR3 covers 17 residues. Based on the CDR3 plus reference TRBV28 and TRBJ2-5, the full variable domain is DVKVTQSSRYLVKRTGEKVFLECVQDMDHENMFWYRQDPGLGLRLIYFSYDVKMKEKGDIPEGYSVSREKKERFSLILESASTNQTSMYLCACSLVARVWYQETQYFGPGTRLLVL.

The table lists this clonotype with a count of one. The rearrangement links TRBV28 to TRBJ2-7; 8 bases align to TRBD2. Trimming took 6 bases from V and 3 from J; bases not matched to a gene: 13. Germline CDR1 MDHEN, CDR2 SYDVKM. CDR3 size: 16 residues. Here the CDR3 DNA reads TGTGCCAGCAGCCCCCTGTCTAGCGGGCCGGACTACGAGCAGTACTTC. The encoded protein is CASSPLSSGPDYEQYF.

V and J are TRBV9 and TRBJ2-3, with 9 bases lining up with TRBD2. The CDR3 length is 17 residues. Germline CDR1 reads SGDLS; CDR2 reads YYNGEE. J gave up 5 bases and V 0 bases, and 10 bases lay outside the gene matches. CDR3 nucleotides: TGTGCCAGCAGCGTAGGAGGAGCGGGGGGTCATATAGATACGCAGTATTTT. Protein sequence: CASSVGGAGGHIDTQYF.

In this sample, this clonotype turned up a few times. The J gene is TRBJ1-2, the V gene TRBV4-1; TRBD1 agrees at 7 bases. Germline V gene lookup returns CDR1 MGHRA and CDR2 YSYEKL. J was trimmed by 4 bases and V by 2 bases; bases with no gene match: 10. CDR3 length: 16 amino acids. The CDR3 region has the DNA TGCGCCAGCAGCCAAATTAGACAGGGTGGAGGCTATGGCTACACCTTC. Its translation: CASSQIRQGGGYGYTF.

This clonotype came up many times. The CDR3 sequence: CASSPTGRNYGYTF. CDR3 nucleotides: TGTGCCAGCAGTCCAACAGGGAGGAACTATGGCTACACCTTC. The rearrangement links TRBV28 to TRBJ1-2; weak D call: TRBD1 (6 bases). The CDR3 length is 14 residues. Between the trimmed V and J ends, which lost 5 bases and 2 bases, there was a span of 12 bases. The germline V gene encodes CDR1 MDHEN and CDR2 SYDVKM.

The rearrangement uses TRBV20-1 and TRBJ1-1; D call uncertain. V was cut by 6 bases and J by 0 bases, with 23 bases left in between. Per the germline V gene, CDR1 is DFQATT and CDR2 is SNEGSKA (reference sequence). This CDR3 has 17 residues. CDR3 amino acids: CSAPWRAQRIMNTEAFF. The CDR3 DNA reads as TGCAGTGCCCCATGGCGTGCACAACGGATAATGAACACTGAAGCTTTCTTT.

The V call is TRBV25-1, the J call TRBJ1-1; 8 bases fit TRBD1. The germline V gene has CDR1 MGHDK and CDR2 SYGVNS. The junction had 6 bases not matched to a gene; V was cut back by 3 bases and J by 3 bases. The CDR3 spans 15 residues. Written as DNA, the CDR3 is TGTGCCAGCAGTGATTATAACAGGGGGTACACTGAAGCTTTCTTT. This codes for CASSDYNRGYTEAFF.

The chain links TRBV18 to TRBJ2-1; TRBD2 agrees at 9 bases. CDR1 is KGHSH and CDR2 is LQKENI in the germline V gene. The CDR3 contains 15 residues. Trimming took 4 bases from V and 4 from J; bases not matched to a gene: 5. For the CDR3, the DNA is TGTGCCAGCTCACTTGGGACTAGCCTTTACAATGAGCAGTTCTTC. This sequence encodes CASSLGTSLYNEQFF.